Listed below are T cell receptor beta chains from one sample, sequenced in a study of blood T cells in healthy people across ages. TCRdb independently ran MiXCR on the 5' RACE reads; one entry per CDR3 protein. This sample carries about 640,000 distinct CDR3 sequences, 45% to 65% of them seen once, and the ten largest clones take roughly 34%. Specimen: blood. The receptors come from a man aged 60 to 69 in good health. Each CDR3 is given without its conserved first and last residue.

v_call	cdr3_aa
TRBV24-1	ATSDPQSSYNEQF
TRBV20-1	SAPDRNTGELF
TRBV6-6	ASSAGSQGTQY
TRBV5-4	ASSGREYGYT
TRBV2	ATSRQIYNEQF
TRBV2	ASKDGSLGNYGYT
TRBV28	ASSRAVGRQETQY
TRBV20-1	SARAPDTHTQY
TRBV20-1	SATGTGGLWEQY
TRBV18	ASSPPGQGGIGTQY
TRBV6-1	ASQRTGGVDTQY
TRBV6-6	ASSYLGTANGYT
TRBV24-1	ATSDPSGGGGDTQY
TRBV20-1	SATKGSAPFFPDTQY
TRBV3-1	ASSQRGSAYEQY
TRBV5-1	ASSPAVGEQPQH
TRBV12-3/TRBV12-4	ASSFGGQEGAF